This T cell receptor beta chain appears in the sequencing data of a study of blood T cell repertoires in COVID-19. V was clipped by 2 bases and J by 1 base; unmatched bases: 3. This CDR3 is built from 16 residues. The germline CDR1 and CDR2 sequences are LGHNA and YNFKEQ. The table came from immunoSEQ multiplex PCR; TCRdb's copy has only in-frame clones and leaves some out. Here the sample spans approximately 260,000 clones, about 88% being singletons. The receptor was isolated from a woman aged 35 to 49 who had recovered from COVID-19. Sequencing input: peripheral blood. V usage is TRBV4-2 and J usage is TRBJ2-1; 9 bases map to TRBD1. CDR3 in amino acids: CASSQIGTGSYNEQFF. In DNA, the CDR3 is TGTGCCAGCAGCCAAATCGGGACAGGGTCCTACAATGAGCAGTTCTTC.